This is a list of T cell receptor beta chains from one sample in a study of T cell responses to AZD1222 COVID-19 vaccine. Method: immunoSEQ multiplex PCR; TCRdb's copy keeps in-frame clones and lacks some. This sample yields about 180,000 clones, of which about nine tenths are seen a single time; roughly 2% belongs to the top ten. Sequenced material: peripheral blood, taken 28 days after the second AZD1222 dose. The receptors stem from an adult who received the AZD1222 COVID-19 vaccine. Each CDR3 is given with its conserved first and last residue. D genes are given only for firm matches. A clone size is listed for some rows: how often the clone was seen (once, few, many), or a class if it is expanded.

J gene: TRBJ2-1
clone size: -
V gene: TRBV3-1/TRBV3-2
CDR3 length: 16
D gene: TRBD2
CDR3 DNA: TGTGCCAGCAGTCACGTAGCGGGAGGGAAAGACAATGAGCAGTTCTTC
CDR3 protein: CASSHVAGGKDNEQFF

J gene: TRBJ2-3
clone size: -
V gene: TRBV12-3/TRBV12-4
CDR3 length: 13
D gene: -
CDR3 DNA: TGTGCCAGCAGCGAACTCGCGCGGAATACGCAGTATTTT
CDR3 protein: CASSELARNTQYF

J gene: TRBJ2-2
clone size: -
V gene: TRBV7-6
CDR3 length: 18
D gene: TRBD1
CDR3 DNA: TGTGCCAGCAGCTTAAGCCCCACAGGGGGCGCGAACACCGGGGAGCTGTTTTTT
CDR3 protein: CASSLSPTGGANTGELFF

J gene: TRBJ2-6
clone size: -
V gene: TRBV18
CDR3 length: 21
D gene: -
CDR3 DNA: TGTGCCAGCTCACCGCGTCAGGGCAGGGGTTCCTCAACCTCTGGGGCCAACGTCCTGACTTTC
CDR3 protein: CASSPRQGRGSSTSGANVLTF

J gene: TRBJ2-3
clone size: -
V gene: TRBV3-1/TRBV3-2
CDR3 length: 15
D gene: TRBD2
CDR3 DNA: TGTGCCAGCAGCCCGGGACTAGCGGGCACAGATACGCAGTATTTT
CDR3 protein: CASSPGLAGTDTQYF

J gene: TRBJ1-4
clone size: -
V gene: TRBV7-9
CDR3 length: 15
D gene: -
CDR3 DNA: TGTGCCAGCAGCTCCGGTGCGACAACTAATGAAAAACTGTTTTTT
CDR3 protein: CASSSGATTNEKLFF

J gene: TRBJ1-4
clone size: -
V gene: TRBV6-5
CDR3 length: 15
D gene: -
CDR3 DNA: TGTGCCAGCAGTAGAACACAGGATTCGGGAGAAAAACTGTTTTTT
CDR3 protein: CASSRTQDSGEKLFF

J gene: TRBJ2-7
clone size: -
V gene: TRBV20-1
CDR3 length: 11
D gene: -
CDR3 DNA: TGCAGTGCTAGAGTTGGATACGAGCAGTACTTC
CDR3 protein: CSARVGYEQYF

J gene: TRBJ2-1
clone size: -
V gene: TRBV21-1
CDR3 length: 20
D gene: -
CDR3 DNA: TGTGCCAGCAGCAAAGTCTGGGCTAGCCATCCCAGTAGCTCCTACAATGAGCAGTTCTTC
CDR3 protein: CASSKVWASHPSSSYNEQFF

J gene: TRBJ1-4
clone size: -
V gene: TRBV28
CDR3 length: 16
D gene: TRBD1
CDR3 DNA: TGTGCCAGCAGTCCACAGTCAGGGGGGGAGATTGAAAAACTGTTTTTT
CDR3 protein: CASSPQSGGEIEKLFF

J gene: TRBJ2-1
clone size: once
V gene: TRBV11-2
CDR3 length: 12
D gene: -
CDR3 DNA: TGTGCCAGCAGCTTAACGGGGGTAGGGCAGTTCTTC
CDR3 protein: CASSLTGVGQFF